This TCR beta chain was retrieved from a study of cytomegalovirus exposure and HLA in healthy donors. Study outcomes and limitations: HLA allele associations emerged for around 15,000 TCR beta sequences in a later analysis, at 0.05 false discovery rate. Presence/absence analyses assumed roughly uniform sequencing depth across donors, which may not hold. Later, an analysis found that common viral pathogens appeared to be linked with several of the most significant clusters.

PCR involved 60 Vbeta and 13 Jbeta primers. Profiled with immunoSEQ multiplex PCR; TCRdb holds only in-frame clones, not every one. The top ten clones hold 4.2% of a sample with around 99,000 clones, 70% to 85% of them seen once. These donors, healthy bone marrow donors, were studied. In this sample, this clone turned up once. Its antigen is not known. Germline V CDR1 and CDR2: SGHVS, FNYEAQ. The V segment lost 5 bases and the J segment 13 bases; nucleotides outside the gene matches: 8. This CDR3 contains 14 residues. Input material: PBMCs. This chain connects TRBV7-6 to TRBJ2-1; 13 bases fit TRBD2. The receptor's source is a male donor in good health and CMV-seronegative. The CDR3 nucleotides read TGTGCCAGCAGCCGTCCCGGGACTAGCGGGGACCAGTTCTTC. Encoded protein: CASSRPGTSGDQFF.